Below, 28 T cell receptor beta chains from the same sample are listed, as sequenced in a study of response to subunit inactivated influenza vaccine. TCRdb redid the calling of the RT-PCR reads with MiXCR, one entry per CDR3 protein. The table shows 550,000 to 600,000 distinct CDR3 sequences, with 10% to 15% occurring only once. The specimen comprised PBMCs from blood, sampled on the day of vaccination. These receptors all come from a man aged 45-60 years who received an inactivated influenza vaccine.

CDR3 bases: TGTGCCAGCACCTCCACCAAGGGCTTGAACACTGAAGCTTTCTTT. Translating it yields CASTSTKGLNTEAFF. The chain links TRBV5-6 to TRBJ1-1; D gene unclear. This CDR3 has 15 residues. Germline lookup yields CDR1 SGHDT and CDR2 YYEEEE. V lost 6 bases to trimming and J lost 0 bases, with 15 bases between them.

The table lists this clonotype with a few counts. This sequence joins TRBV12-3 or TRBV12-4 and TRBJ2-7; 8 bases are shared with TRBD1. This CDR3 spans 13 amino acids. With V trimmed by 8 bases and J by 2 bases, 5 bases remained unmatched. The CDR3 DNA sequence: TGTGCCAGCGGGGGACAGGCGGCCTACGAGCAGTACTTC. Translated, it gives CASGGQAAYEQYF.

This chain connects TRBV20-1 to TRBJ1-6, with 8 bases matching TRBD1. In germline, CDR1 is DFQATT, CDR2 SNEGSKA (reference sequence). V lost 2 bases to trimming and J lost 8 bases; unmatched junction nucleotides: 11. The CDR3 extends over 16 amino acids. This chain's CDR3 is CSARRVADRVDSPLHF. The DNA of the CDR3 is TGCAGTGCTAGACGCGTGGCGGACAGGGTGGATTCACCCCTCCACTTT.

This chain connects TRBV4-1 to TRBJ2-1; D remains unclear. Germline CDR1 and CDR2: MGHRA and YSYEKL. Trimming left V 2 bases short and J 7 bases short, with 9 bases between. This CDR3 spans 13 amino acids. The CDR3 region is CASSQFPGNEQFF. The CDR3 coding sequence is TGCGCCAGCAGCCAATTCCCAGGAAATGAGCAGTTCTTC.

This clonotype came up many times. CDR3 sequence (DNA): TGCAGCGTCGGCCCGGACTTTTACGAGCAGTACTTC. Its protein product is CSVGPDFYEQYF. The genes are TRBV29-1 and TRBJ2-7, with TRBD2 as a possible D gene (5 bases). V lost 6 bases and J 4 bases, leaving 13 bases between the germline ends. Germline CDR1 and CDR2: SQVTM and ANQGSEA. This CDR3 spans 12 amino acids.

This clonotype was detected many times. The CDR3 spells CASSYLTSGNEQYF. Written as DNA, the CDR3 is TGTGCCAGCAGTTACCTAACTAGCGGGAACGAGCAGTACTTC. The V gene is TRBV6-2 or TRBV6-3, the J gene TRBJ2-7; 10 bases fit TRBD2. This CDR3 has 14 amino acids. With 2 bases clipped from V and 5 bases from J, the junction kept 3 bases outside the gene matches. The germline CDR1 and CDR2 sequences are MNHEY and SVGEGT.

In this sample, this clonotype turned up many times. This chain uses TRBV18 with TRBJ2-6; the match to TRBD2 covers 8 bases. Trimming cost V 0 bases and J 0 bases; bases outside gene matches: 16. The CDR3 totals 22 residues. Germline-derived CDR1 and CDR2 are KGHSH and LQKENI. The CDR3: CASSPPKYWLGLAGSGANVLTF. DNA of the CDR3: TGTGCCAGCTCACCACCGAAATACTGGTTAGGGCTAGCGGGCTCTGGGGCCAACGTCCTGACTTTC.

In its sample, this clonotype was seen a few times. This chain links TRBV12-3 or TRBV12-4 with TRBJ2-1; TRBD2 is a possible D gene (6 bases). Trimming took 7 bases from V and 7 from J, leaving 17 bases between them. The CDR3 is 14 residues long. Here the CDR3 DNA reads TGTGCCAGCACCCCAAGCGGGCTATATAATGAGCAGTTCTTC. Translated: CASTPSGLYNEQFF.

The chain couples TRBV6-1 to TRBJ2-5, with D perhaps matching TRBD1 (7 bases). Trimming cost V 6 bases and J 7 bases, with 33 bases left between them. CDR3 length: 19 amino acids. Germline-derived CDR1 and CDR2 are MNHNS and SASEGT. CDR3 residues: CASRSEGAPTPNQARTQYF. CDR3 DNA: TGTGCCAGCAGGTCGGAGGGGGCACCCACCCCCAACCAAGCTAGGACCCAGTACTTC.

This clonotype was picked up a small number of times. The rearrangement links TRBV20-1 to TRBJ2-4; D is perhaps TRBD2 (6 bases). Germline V gene lookup returns CDR1 DFQATT and CDR2 SNEGSKA (reference sequence). The CDR3 consists of 13 residues. V lost 3 bases and J 2 bases, leaving 8 bases between the germline ends. The CDR3 region is CSARAGSKNIQYF. In DNA form, the CDR3 reads TGCAGTGCTAGGGCGGGGTCCAAAAACATTCAGTACTTC.

This clonotype was detected only a few times. V usage is TRBV20-1 and J usage is TRBJ2-1, with 11 nucleotides matching TRBD2. CDR1 DFQATT and CDR2 SNEGSKA come from the germline V gene (reference sequence). Unmatched junction bases numbered 3, after V lost 2 bases and J lost 6 bases. The length of the CDR3 is 14 residues. The chain's CDR3 is CSARPLAGGNEQFF. The CDR3 region has the DNA TGCAGTGCTAGACCCCTAGCGGGGGGCAATGAGCAGTTCTTC.

This clonotype appeared a few times. V usage is TRBV15 and J usage is TRBJ2-3; TRBD1 aligns across 7 bases. The CDR3 runs 17 residues. The ends lost 0 bases at V and 1 base at J; junction bases unmatched: 7. CDR1 LNHNV and CDR2 YYDKDF come from the germline V gene (reference sequence). The CDR3 region has the DNA TGTGCCACCAGCAGAGATTTTAGGGGGCGCGGCACAGATACGCAGTATTTT. Translating gives CATSRDFRGRGTDTQYF.

This clonotype has only a few counts. The chain combines TRBV20-1 with TRBJ2-3, with 9 positions matching TRBD2. Germline V gives CDR1 DFQATT, CDR2 SNEGSKA (reference sequence). The CDR3 totals 17 residues. Trimming cost V 2 bases and J 1 base; bases outside gene matches: 10. CDR3 nucleotide sequence: TGCAGTGCTAGACCTAGCGGGGTCCTAGCTCGCACAGATACGCAGTATTTT. Translation gives CSARPSGVLARTDTQYF.

This clonotype has a count of ten or more. This chain uses TRBV12-3 or TRBV12-4 with TRBJ2-1, with TRBD2 identical over 11 bases. The CDR3 is 14 residues long. V was clipped by 6 bases and J by 9 bases; unmatched bases: 7. The CDR3 DNA is TGTGCCAGCAGAATAGCGGGGGGGTTTTTTGAGCAGTTCTTC. Translating gives CASRIAGGFFEQFF.

This clonotype was seen repeatedly, ten times or more. This chain connects TRBV27 to TRBJ2-1; 10 bases align to TRBD2. This CDR3 spans 13 amino acids. V shed 8 bases and J 9 bases; nucleotides not matched to a gene: 7. Germline lookup yields CDR1 MNHEY and CDR2 SMNVEV (reference sequence). The CDR3 region is CASWASGSSEQFF. CDR3 DNA: TGTGCCAGCTGGGCTAGCGGGAGCAGTGAGCAGTTCTTC.

This clonotype was picked up many times. CDR3 residues: CASGLGLAGGGNTQYF. In nucleotides, the CDR3 is TGTGCCAGCGGTCTGGGTTTAGCGGGGGGGGGAAATACGCAGTATTTT. The chain couples TRBV12-3 or TRBV12-4 to TRBJ2-3, with 11 bases aligning to TRBD2. After removal of 8 bases from V and 7 bases from J, the junction contained 14 bases not matched to a gene. The CDR3 totals 16 residues.

The rearrangement uses TRBV12-3 or TRBV12-4 and TRBJ2-7; no firm D call. Trimming took 8 bases from V and 6 from J, leaving 14 bases between them. The CDR3 sequence is 12 residues long. CDR3 bases: TGTGCCAGCTCCCCTCGGCGCCGCGAGCAGTACTTC. Protein sequence: CASSPRRREQYF.

The table lists this clonotype with a few counts. The chain recombines TRBV11-2 with TRBJ1-6, with D tentatively TRBD1 (5 bases). V was cut by 4 bases and J by 9 bases, with 19 bases left in between. The CDR3 consists of 16 residues. The germline gives CDR1 SGHAT, CDR2 FQNNGV. The DNA for the CDR3 is TGTGCCAGCAGCTCCCTCCCTTACAGGAATCTTTCACCCCTCCACTTT. Translating it yields CASSSLPYRNLSPLHF.

This clonotype turned up a few times. This rearrangement joins TRBV10-3 to TRBJ2-7; the D call may be TRBD1 or TRBD2 (5 bases each). The V gene's germline CDR1 is ENHRY and CDR2 SYGVKD. CDR3 length equals 12 residues. V was clipped by 10 bases and J by 0 bases, with 10 bases between them. The CDR3 sequence is CATLGTSYEQYF. The CDR3 coding sequence is TGTGCCACTCTCGGGACCTCCTACGAGCAGTACTTC.

This chain uses TRBV7-9 with TRBJ2-5; no clear D. The CDR3 has 13 residues. Trimming cost V 4 bases and J 5 bases, with 11 bases left between them. CDR1 is SEHNR and CDR2 is FQNEAQ in the germline V gene (reference sequence). CDR3 bases: TGTGCCAGCAGCTCCCAGTTCAGGGAGACCCAGTACTTC. It codes for CASSSQFRETQYF.

The chain employs TRBV20-1 and TRBJ1-6; D uncertain. The CDR3 has 12 residues. Germline V lookup: CDR1 DFQATT, CDR2 SNEGSKA (reference sequence). With 1 base removed from V and 10 bases from J, the gap between germline ends came to 8 bases. This chain's CDR3 is CSARGKYSPLHF. The CDR3, as DNA: TGCAGTGCTAGAGGCAAATACTCACCCCTCCACTTT.

This clonotype was observed a few times. The rearrangement uses TRBV7-9 and TRBJ2-5; perhaps TRBD2 as D (5 bases). CDR1 and CDR2 (germline): SEHNR, FQNEAQ (reference sequence). The CDR3 length is 14 residues. Between the trimmed V and J ends, which lost 2 bases and 5 bases, there was a span of 12 bases. The CDR3 here is CASSLRRQTETQYF. The CDR3 region has the DNA TGTGCCAGCAGCTTAAGGAGGCAAACCGAGACCCAGTACTTC.

The V gene is TRBV11-2, the J gene TRBJ2-1; TRBD2 matches at 7 bases. In germline, CDR1 is SGHAT, CDR2 FQNNGV. Trimming removed 3 bases from V and 3 bases from J; junction bases left unmatched: 2. CDR3 size: 14 residues. The CDR3 reads CASSFGTNYNEQFF. The CDR3 bases are TGTGCCAGCAGCTTCGGGACTAACTACAATGAGCAGTTCTTC. The entire variable domain, with the rest obtained from reference TRBV11-2 and TRBJ2-1, is as follows: EAGVAQSPRYKIIEKRQSVAFWCNPISGHATLYWYQQILGQGPKLLIQFQNNGVVDDSQLPKDRFSAERLKGVDSTLKIQPAKLEDSAVYLCASSFGTNYNEQFFGPGTRLTVL.

The J gene is TRBJ1-5, the V gene TRBV7-3; D gene uncertain. CDR3 length equals 13 residues. Germline V lookup: CDR1 SGHTA, CDR2 FQGTGA. Trimming removed 1 base at V and 6 bases at J, with 7 bases between. CDR3 loop: CASSLSPSQPQHF. The CDR3 DNA sequence: TGTGCCAGCAGCTTAAGTCCGAGTCAGCCCCAGCATTTT.

This clonotype was found a few times. The chain joins TRBV3-1 to TRBJ2-1; D is undetermined. V lost 0 bases to trimming and J lost 8 bases, with 11 bases between them. The CDR3 loop spans 14 amino acids. Looked up from germline, CDR1 is LGHDT and CDR2 is YNNKEL (reference sequence). CDR3 in amino acids: CASSQERLIYEQFF. DNA of the CDR3: TGTGCCAGCAGCCAAGAGCGTCTAATCTATGAGCAGTTCTTC.

This clonotype showed up just a few times. The J gene is TRBJ2-7, the V gene TRBV5-1, with TRBD2 matching over 7 bases. The CDR3 has 15 residues. CDR1 SGHRS and CDR2 YFSETQ come from the germline V gene. Trimming removed 4 bases from V and 0 bases from J; junction bases left unmatched: 7. The CDR3 region is CASSPRLANSYEQYF. DNA for the CDR3: TGCGCCAGCAGCCCCCGACTAGCAAACTCCTACGAGCAGTACTTC.

This clonotype was observed many times. The chain combines TRBV7-8 with TRBJ2-4, with D unclear. The CDR3 is made up of 14 amino acids. The V end was cut by 7 bases, the J end by 0 bases, with 10 bases between. CDR1 is SGHVS and CDR2 is FQNEAQ in the germline V gene. CDR3 sequence reads: CASTALTAKNIQYF. The CDR3, as DNA: TGTGCCAGCACAGCACTTACAGCCAAAAACATTCAGTACTTC.

This clonotype was observed a handful of times. The genes are TRBV28 and TRBJ2-7, with D perhaps matching TRBD2 (5 bases). The V gene's germline CDR1 is MDHEN and CDR2 SYDVKM. V lost 6 bases and J 6 bases, leaving 18 bases between the germline ends. This CDR3 has 14 residues. CDR3 nucleotides: TGTGCCAGCAGGAAGGACTTTCGAGGAGCCGAGCAGTACTTC. Encoded protein: CASRKDFRGAEQYF.